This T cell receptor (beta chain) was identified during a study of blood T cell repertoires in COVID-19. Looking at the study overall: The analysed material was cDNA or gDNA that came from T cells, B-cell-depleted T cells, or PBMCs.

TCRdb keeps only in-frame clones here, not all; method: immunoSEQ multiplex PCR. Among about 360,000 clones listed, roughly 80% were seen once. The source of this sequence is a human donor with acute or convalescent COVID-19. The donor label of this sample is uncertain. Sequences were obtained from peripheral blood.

The DNA for the CDR3 is TGCGCCAGCTGTAGCGGGAGCCCTGGGAGTGAGCAGTTCTTC. Translated: CASCSGSPGSEQFF. V usage is TRBV10-2 and J usage is TRBJ2-1; 9 nucleotides line up with TRBD2. Trimming removed 8 bases from V and 9 bases from J; junction bases left unmatched: 11. The CDR3 is 14 amino acids. Germline V gene sequence: CDR1 WSHSY, CDR2 SAAADI.